This record covers a single TCR beta chain. Only a few counts were recorded for this clone. Its antigen remains unidentified. Per-base quality was not reported, and no clone a single base away is much larger than it. In the germline V gene (reference sequence), CDR1 corresponds to LGHDT and CDR2 to YNNKEL. The CDR3 sequence holds 14 residues, the cysteine and phenylalanine included. The CDR3 DNA has 42 bases and is translated from base 1. Trimming at the junction amounts to 0 bases on V and 8 bases on J, and the germline ends lie 13 bases apart. This entry is derived from a study of blood T cell repertoires in COVID-19 (dated by TCRdb to 2019 to 2021). Regarding the study in general: The collaborator samples originated in the United States, Italy and Spain and spanned the acute and convalescent phases of COVID-19. The material from the prospective study consisted of cDNA or gDNA derived from T cells, B-cell-depleted T cells, or PBMCs. Subjects who had been exposed to COVID-19, were actively infected with it, or had recovered from it provided the deeply sampled blood TCRbeta repertoires that made up the dataset. The repertoires were released in a freely available public database meant as a resource for research on the immune response to SARS-CoV-2. Samples came from the ongoing ImmuneRACE study (first 160 participants) plus 1,254 subjects from 6 global collaborators. Sample metadata almost always included a de-identified subject ID, COVID-19 status, age in years and sex. Where available, HLA class I and class II types were taken from metadata supplied by the sample provider and were not determined by assay-based typing. Study-wide findings and limitations: The quantity of clinical and demographic metadata differed by source and by participant and was supplied without curation.

Enrolling through a virtual design, the prospective study's participants ranged in age from roughly 18 to 95 years and lived across some 23 United States geographic areas. In the prospective study, participants were assigned to cohorts based on the clinical history participants reported in a screening survey and a study questionnaire. In the prospective study, whole blood, serum and a nasopharyngeal or oropharyngeal swab were collected from each participant by mobile phlebotomists. Participants in the prospective study had the option to provide additional blood draws and questionnaires over an approximately 2-month period. Prospective study blood samples were shipped either frozen or at room temperature before DNA extraction. TCRbeta CDR3 regions were amplified from genomic DNA using the immunoSEQ Assay, a bias-controlled multiplex PCR. Per the original workflow: Within the assay, amplification of reference gene primers was used to estimate how many nucleated cells each sample contained. To quantify the absolute abundance of each unique TCRbeta CDR3 rearrangement, sequence reads were collapsed and filtered. For each sample, productive Simpson clonality was calculated as the square root of Simpson's diversity index over productive rearrangements. The table was pulled from immuneACCESS by TCRdb, which kept in-frame rearrangements only. Such tables lose some clones; where checked, under half of the loss comes from unresolved V genes, and the rest has no known cause. The V and J calls and clone size are taken from that table; D and trimming were inferred from the DNA. The sample data list about 270,000 clones, and just over 90% of these were observed just once. Over 2% of the sample rests with the top ten.

The sequenced sample consisted of PBMCs or T cells enriched from blood (not recorded which). This TCR derives from a woman in her 40s with acute COVID-19. The chain uses TRBV3-1 (or the pseudogene TRBV3-2) and TRBJ1-2; the D gene is unclear. The CDR3 protein: CASSQDSQAGGYTF. DNA sequence: TGTGCCAGCAGCCAAGATTCCCAGGCTGGCGGCTACACCTTC.